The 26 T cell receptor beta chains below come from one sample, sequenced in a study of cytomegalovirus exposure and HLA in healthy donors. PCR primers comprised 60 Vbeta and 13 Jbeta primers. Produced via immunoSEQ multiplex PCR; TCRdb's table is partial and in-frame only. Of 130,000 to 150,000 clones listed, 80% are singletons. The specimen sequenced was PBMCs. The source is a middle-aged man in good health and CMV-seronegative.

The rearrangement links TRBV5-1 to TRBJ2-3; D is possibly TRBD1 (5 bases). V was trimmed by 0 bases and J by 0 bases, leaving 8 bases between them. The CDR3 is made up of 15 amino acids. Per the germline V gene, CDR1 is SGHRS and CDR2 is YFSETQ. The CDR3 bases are TGCGCCAGCAGCTTGGCCCCAGGGAGCACAGATACGCAGTATTTT. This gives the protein CASSLAPGSTDTQYF.

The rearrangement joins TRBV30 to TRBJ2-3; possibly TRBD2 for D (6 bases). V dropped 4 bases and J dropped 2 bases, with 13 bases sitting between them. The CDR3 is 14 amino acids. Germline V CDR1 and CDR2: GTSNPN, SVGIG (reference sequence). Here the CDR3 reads CAWNGGDYTDTQYF. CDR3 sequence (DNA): TGTGCCTGGAACGGCGGGGATTACACAGATACGCAGTATTTT.

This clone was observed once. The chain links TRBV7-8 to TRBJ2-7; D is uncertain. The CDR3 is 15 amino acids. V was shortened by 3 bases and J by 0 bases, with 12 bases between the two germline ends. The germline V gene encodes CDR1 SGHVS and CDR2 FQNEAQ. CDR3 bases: TGTGCCAGCAGCTTGAACATCGAGCGCTCCTACGAGCAGTACTTC. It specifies CASSLNIERSYEQYF.

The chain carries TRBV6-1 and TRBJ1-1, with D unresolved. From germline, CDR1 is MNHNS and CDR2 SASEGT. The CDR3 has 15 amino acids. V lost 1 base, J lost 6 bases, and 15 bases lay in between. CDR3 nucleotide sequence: TGTGCCAGCAGTGAAGTGGGCAGCCGAATATCTGAAGCTTTCTTT. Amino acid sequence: CASSEVGSRISEAFF.

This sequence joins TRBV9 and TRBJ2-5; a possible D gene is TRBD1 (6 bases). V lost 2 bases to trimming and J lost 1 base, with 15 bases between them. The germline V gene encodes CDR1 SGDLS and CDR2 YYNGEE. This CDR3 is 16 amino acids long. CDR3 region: CASSVEGGLIQETQYF. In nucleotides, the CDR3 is TGTGCCAGCAGCGTCGAAGGGGGTTTAATCCAAGAGACCCAGTACTTC.

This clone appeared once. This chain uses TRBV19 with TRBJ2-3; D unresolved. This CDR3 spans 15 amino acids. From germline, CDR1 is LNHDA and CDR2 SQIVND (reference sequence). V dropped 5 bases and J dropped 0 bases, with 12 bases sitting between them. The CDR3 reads CASSGRPPSTDTQYF. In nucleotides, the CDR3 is TGTGCCAGTAGTGGCAGGCCACCTAGCACAGATACGCAGTATTTT.

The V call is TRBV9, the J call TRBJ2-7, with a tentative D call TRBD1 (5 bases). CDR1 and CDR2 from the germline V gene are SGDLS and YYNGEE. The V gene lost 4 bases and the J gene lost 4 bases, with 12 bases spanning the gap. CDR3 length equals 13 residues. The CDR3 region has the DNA TGTGCCAGCAGCACACAGGTTGGATACGAGCAGTACTTC. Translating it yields CASSTQVGYEQYF.

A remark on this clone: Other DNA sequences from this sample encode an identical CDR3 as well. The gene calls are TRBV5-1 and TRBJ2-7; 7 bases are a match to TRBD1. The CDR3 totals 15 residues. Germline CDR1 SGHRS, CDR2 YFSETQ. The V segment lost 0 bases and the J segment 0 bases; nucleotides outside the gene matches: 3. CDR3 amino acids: CASSLGQGSSYEQYF. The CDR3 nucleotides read TGCGCCAGCAGCTTGGGACAGGGTTCCTCCTACGAGCAGTACTTC.

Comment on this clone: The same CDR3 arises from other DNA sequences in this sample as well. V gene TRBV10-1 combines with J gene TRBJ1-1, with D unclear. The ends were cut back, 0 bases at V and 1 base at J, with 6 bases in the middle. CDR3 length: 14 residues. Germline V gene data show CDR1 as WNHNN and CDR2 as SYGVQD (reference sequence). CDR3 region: CASSESTANTEAFF. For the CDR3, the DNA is TGCGCCAGCAGTGAGTCTACAGCGAACACTGAAGCTTTCTTT.

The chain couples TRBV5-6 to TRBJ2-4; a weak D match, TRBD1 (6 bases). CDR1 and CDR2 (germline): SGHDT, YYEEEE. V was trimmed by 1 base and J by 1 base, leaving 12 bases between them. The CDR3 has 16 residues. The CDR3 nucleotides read TGTGCCAGCAGCTTGACAGGGTATGGCGCCAAAAACATTCAGTACTTC. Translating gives CASSLTGYGAKNIQYF.

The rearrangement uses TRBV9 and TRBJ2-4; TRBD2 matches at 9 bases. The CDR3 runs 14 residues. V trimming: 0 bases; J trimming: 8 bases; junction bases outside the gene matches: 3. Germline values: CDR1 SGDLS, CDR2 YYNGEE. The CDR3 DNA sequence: TGTGCCAGCAGCGTAGCTAGCGGGGTGGACATTCAGTACTTC. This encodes CASSVASGVDIQYF.

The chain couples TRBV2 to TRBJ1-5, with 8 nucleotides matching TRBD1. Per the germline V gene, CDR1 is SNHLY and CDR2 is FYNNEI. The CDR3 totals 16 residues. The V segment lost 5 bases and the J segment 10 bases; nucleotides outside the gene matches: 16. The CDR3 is CASSRGGRDRTNPQHF. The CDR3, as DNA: TGTGCCAGCAGTAGGGGAGGGAGGGACAGGACAAATCCCCAGCATTTT.

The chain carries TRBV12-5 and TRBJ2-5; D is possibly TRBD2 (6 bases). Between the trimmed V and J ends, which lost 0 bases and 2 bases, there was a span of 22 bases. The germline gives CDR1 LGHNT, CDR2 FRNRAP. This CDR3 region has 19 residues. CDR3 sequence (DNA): TGTGCTAGTGGTTTGGTACTTGGCGCGGGGACCCCAAGACAAGAGACCCAGTACTTC. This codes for CASGLVLGAGTPRQETQYF.

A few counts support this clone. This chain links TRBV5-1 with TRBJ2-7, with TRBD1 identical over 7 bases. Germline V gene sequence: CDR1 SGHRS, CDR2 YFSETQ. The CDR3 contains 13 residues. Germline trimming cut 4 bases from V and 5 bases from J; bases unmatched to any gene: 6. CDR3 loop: CASSPRGQDEQYF. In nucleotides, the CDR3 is TGCGCCAGCAGCCCGCGCGGACAGGACGAGCAGTACTTC. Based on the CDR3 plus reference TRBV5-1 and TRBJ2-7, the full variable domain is KAGVTQTPRYLIKTRGQQVTLSCSPISGHRSVSWYQQTPGQGLQFLFEYFSETQRNKGNFPGRFSGRQFSNSRSEMNVSTLELGDSALYLCASSPRGQDEQYFGPGTRLTVT.

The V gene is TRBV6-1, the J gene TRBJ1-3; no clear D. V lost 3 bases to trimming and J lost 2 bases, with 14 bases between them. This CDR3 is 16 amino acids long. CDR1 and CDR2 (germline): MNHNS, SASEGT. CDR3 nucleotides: TGTGCCAGCAGTGAGATGAGGGTCGGTCCTGGAAACACCATATATTTT. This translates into CASSEMRVGPGNTIYF.

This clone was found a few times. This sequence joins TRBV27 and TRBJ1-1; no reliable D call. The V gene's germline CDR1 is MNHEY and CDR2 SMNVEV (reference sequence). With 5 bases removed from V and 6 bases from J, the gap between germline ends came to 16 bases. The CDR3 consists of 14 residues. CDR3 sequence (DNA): TGTGCCAGCAGTCCTCCGTCCCTTGAGGCTGAAGCTTTCTTT. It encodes CASSPPSLEAEAFF.

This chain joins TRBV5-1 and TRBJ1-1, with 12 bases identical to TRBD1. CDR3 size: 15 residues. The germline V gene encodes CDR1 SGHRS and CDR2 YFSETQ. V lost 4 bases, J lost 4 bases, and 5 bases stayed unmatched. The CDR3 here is CASSTGTGGVTEAFF. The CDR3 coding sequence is TGCGCCAGCAGCACCGGGACAGGGGGCGTCACTGAAGCTTTCTTT. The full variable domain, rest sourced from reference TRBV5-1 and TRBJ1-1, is KAGVTQTPRYLIKTRGQQVTLSCSPISGHRSVSWYQQTPGQGLQFLFEYFSETQRNKGNFPGRFSGRQFSNSRSEMNVSTLELGDSALYLCASSTGTGGVTEAFFGQGTRLTVV.

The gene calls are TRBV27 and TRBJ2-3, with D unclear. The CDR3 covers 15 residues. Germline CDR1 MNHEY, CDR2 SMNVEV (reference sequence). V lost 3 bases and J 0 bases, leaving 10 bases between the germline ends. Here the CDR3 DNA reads TGTGCCAGCAGTTTGCGGTTACCTAGCACAGATACGCAGTATTTT. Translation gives CASSLRLPSTDTQYF.

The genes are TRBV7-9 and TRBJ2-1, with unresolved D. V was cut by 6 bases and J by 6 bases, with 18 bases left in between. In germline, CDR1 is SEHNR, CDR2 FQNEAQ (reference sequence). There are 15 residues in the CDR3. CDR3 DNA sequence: TGTGCCAGCAGACCCCTTGCCGCTCTAGGCAATGAGCAGTTCTTC. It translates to CASRPLAALGNEQFF. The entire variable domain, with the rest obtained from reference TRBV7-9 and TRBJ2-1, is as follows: DTGVSQNPRHKITKRGQNVTFRCDPISEHNRLYWYRQTLGQGPEFLTYFQNEAQLEKSRLLSDRFSAERPKGSFSTLEIQRTEQGDSAMYLCASRPLAALGNEQFFGPGTRLTVL.

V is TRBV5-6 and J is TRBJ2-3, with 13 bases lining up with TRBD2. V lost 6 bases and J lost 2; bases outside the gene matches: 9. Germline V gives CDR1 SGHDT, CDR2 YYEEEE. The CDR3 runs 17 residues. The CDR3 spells CASIGTSGVWNTDTQYF. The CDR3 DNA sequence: TGTGCCAGCATTGGGACTAGCGGGGTGTGGAACACAGATACGCAGTATTTT.

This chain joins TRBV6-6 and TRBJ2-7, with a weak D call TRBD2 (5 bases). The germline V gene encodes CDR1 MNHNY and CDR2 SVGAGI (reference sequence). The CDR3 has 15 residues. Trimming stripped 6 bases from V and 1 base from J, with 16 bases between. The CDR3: CASSRPSGKSYEQYF. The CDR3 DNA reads TGTGCCAGCAGCCGGCCGTCGGGGAAATCCTACGAGCAGTACTTC.

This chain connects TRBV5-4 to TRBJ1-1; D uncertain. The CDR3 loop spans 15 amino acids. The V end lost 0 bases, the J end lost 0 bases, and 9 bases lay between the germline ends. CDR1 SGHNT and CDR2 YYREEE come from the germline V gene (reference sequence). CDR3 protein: CASSLGSTMNTEAFF. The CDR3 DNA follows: TGTGCCAGCAGCTTGGGCAGTACAATGAACACTGAAGCTTTCTTT.

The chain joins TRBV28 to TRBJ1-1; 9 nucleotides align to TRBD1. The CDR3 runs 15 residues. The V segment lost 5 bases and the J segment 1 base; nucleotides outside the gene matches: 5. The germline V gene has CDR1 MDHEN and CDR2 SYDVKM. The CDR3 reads CASSNTDRGNTEAFF. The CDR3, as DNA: TGTGCCAGCAGTAATACGGACAGGGGGAACACTGAAGCTTTCTTT. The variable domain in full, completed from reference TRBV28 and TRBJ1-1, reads DVKVTQSSRYLVKRTGEKVFLECVQDMDHENMFWYRQDPGLGLRLIYFSYDVKMKEKGDIPEGYSVSREKKERFSLILESASTNQTSMYLCASSNTDRGNTEAFFGQGTRLTVV.

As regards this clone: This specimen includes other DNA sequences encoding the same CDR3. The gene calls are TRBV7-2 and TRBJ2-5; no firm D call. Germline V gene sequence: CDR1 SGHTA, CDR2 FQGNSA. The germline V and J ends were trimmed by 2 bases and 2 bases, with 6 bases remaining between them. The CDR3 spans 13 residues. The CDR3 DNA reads TGTGCCAGCAGCTTACGACTGCAAGAGACCCAGTACTTC. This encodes CASSLRLQETQYF. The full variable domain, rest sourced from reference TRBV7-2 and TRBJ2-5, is GAGVSQSPSNKVTEKGKDVELRCDPISGHTALYWYRQSLGQGLEFLIYFQGNSAPDKSGLPSDRFSAERTGGSVSTLTIQRTQQEDSAVYLCASSLRLQETQYFGPGTRLLVL.

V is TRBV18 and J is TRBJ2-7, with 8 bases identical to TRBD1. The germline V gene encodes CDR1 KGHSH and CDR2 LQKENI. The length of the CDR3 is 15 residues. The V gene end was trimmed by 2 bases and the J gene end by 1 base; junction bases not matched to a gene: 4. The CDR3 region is CASSPGQGASYEQYF. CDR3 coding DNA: TGTGCCAGCTCACCAGGGCAGGGGGCGTCCTACGAGCAGTACTTC.

As DNA, the CDR3 is TGCGCCAGCAGCTTGGAGGGACAGTTGAACACTGAAGCTTTCTTT. Protein sequence: CASSLEGQLNTEAFF. The gene calls are TRBV5-1 and TRBJ1-1; 7 bases are a match to TRBD1. J gave up 0 bases and V 0 bases, and 2 bases lay outside the gene matches. CDR3 length: 15 residues. CDR1 is SGHRS and CDR2 is YFSETQ in the germline V gene.